The rows below give T cell receptor beta chains drawn from one sample of a study of human T cells and chemical hapten exposure. MiXCR was run by TCRdb on the RACE reads, yielding one entry per CDR3 protein. This table holds under 400,000 distinct CDR3 sequences, roughly 4.6% found once. The source was whole blood, collected in connection with sensitization to the hapten diphenylcyclopropenone (DPC). The receptor set was obtained from a woman between 45 and 65 years old with alopecia areata. Some clones in this sample may be carry-over from other donors' samples. Both conserved end residues are part of each CDR3. Each record gives: D gene, clone size, J gene, V gene, CDR3 DNA, CDR3 protein. D genes are given only for firm matches. Clone size is stated in some rows and not others, as once, few, many or a class when expanded.

-,many,TRBJ1-2,TRBV7-9,TGTGCCAGCAGCTTCATAAACTATGGCTACACCTTC,CASSFINYGYTF
-,few,TRBJ2-3,TRBV29-1,TGCAGCGTTTCAGATCCCAGGGTAGGGCAGTATTTT,CSVSDPRVGQYF
-,few,TRBJ1-2,TRBV5-1,TGCGCCAGCAGCTTGGAGAGCAGCAAGCCGTTGAGCTTC,CASSLESSKPLSF
-,many,TRBJ2-3,TRBV29-1,TGCAGCGTCGAAAGCGGCACAGATACGCAGTATTTT,CSVESGTDTQYF
-,few,TRBJ2-3,TRBV20-1,TGCAGTGCTAGAGTTGAGCAGAACACAGATACGCAGTATTTT,CSARVEQNTDTQYF
-,-,TRBJ2-7,TRBV5-5,TGTGCCAGCAGCTTGGGGGTCCGTCGACCTGAGCAGTACTTC,CASSLGVRRPEQYF
-,-,TRBJ2-3,TRBV24-1,TGTGCCACCAGTGATTCCCGTAGCACAGATACGCAGTATTTT,CATSDSRSTDTQYF
-,few,TRBJ1-2,TRBV6-2/TRBV6-3,TGTGCCAGCTCCCAGGTGATTTATAACTATGGCTACACCTTC,CASSQVIYNYGYTF
TRBD2,few,TRBJ2-1,TRBV7-2,TGTGCCAGCAGCCCCGGCGGGGGTCTCAAAGAGTTCTTC,CASSPGGGLKEFF
-,few,TRBJ1-1,TRBV4-1,TGCGCCAGCAGCCAAGAGTGGGGGACCGAAATGAACACTGAAGCTTTCTTT,CASSQEWGTEMNTEAFF
-,many,TRBJ2-7,TRBV20-1,TGCAGTGCCGCTTCCGACATACCAGGCGAGCAGTACTTC,CSAASDIPGEQYF
-,few,TRBJ2-5,TRBV12-3/TRBV12-4,TGTGCCAGCAGTTTATGGGGAGGGGGAGAGACCCAGTACTTC,CASSLWGGGETQYF
-,few,TRBJ1-5,TRBV9,TGTGCCAGCAGCGTAGGTGAGACCAATCAGCCCCAGCATTTT,CASSVGETNQPQHF
-,-,TRBJ2-7,TRBV5-1,TGCGCCAGCAGCTTGGCCGGGGCTTCGGCGCAGTACTTC,CASSLAGASAQYF
-,-,TRBJ1-5,TRBV4-1,TGCGCCAGCAGCCAAGGCAGGGGCATCGGTCAGCCCCAGCATTTT,CASSQGRGIGQPQHF
-,many,TRBJ2-2,TRBV7-2,TGTGCCAGCAGCTTTTCGGTGAACACCGGGGAGCTGTTTTTT,CASSFSVNTGELFF
TRBD2,many,TRBJ2-5,TRBV13,TGTGCCAGCACCCTATATGGAGCGGGAGGGAGAGAGACCCAGTACTTC,CASTLYGAGGRETQYF
TRBD1,many,TRBJ1-2,TRBV6-5,TGTGCCAGCACGAAGGGACAGGGACTTACTAACTATGGCTACACCTTC,CASTKGQGLTNYGYTF
-,many,TRBJ2-1,TRBV7-9,TGTGCCAGCAGCTCGGGACCCCATACGGCCAATGAGCAGTTCTTC,CASSSGPHTANEQFF
TRBD2,many,TRBJ2-1,TRBV10-3,TGTGCCATCGGCGGGGGGACGTACAATGAGCAGTTCTTC,CAIGGGTYNEQFF